These 6 T cell receptor beta chains were all obtained from the same sample, sequenced in a study of T cells in Graves' hyperthyroidism and ophthalmopathy. Amplification of TCR beta CDR3 regions used RNA as the template. HTBI primers were used for first-round RT-PCR of the TCR CDR3. TCRdb re-derived calls from the multiplex PCR reads in MiXCR, one entry per CDR3 protein. This table holds some 600,000 distinct CDR3 sequences, about 15% found once. Sequences were obtained from blood. The receptor source for this set is a woman under 40 with Graves' hyperthyroidism that later progressed to Graves' ophthalmopathy.

Many counts were recorded for this clonotype. The chain recombines TRBV9 with TRBJ2-7; TRBD1 matches at 9 bases. Germline values: CDR1 SGDLS, CDR2 YYNGEE. The junction had 3 bases not matched to a gene; V was cut back by 5 bases and J by 3 bases. The CDR3 sequence is 13 residues long. Here the CDR3 DNA reads TGTGCCAGCAGTAAGGGACAGGGCTACGAGCAGTACTTC. Its translation is CASSKGQGYEQYF.

Remarks on this clonotype: This clone may be a read error of a much larger clone one base away. This likely comes from a read error, as the CDR3 has no conserved phenylalanine or tryptophan at its end. The chain employs TRBV19 and TRBJ2-1; D is perhaps TRBD2 (6 bases). From germline, CDR1 is LNHDA and CDR2 SQIVND (reference sequence). The CDR3 sequence is 14 residues long. V gave up 6 bases and J gave up 5 bases, with 14 bases separating them. The CDR3 DNA is TGTGCCAGTAGGATAATGGGGGGAGACAATGAGCAGTTCCTC. This codes for CASRIMGGDNEQFL.

Many counts were recorded for this clonotype. J is TRBJ1-6 and V is TRBV12-3 or TRBV12-4; 9 nucleotides agree with TRBD1. V lost 5 bases and J lost 9; bases outside the gene matches: 5. CDR3 length: 14 residues. The CDR3 DNA reads as TGTGCCAGCAGTAGCGGGACAGGGACTTCACCCCTCCACTTT. It yields the protein CASSSGTGTSPLHF.

This clonotype occurred many times. The chain uses TRBV19 and TRBJ1-5; tentatively, D is TRBD1 (6 bases). This CDR3 spans 17 amino acids. The V gene lost 3 bases and the J gene lost 4 bases, with 19 bases spanning the gap. Germline lookup yields CDR1 LNHDA and CDR2 SQIVND (reference sequence). The CDR3 is CASSIRPGQRVNQPQHF. The CDR3 DNA reads TGTGCCAGTAGTATCCGTCCGGGACAAAGAGTGAATCAGCCCCAGCATTTT. Looking up the rest from reference TRBV19 and TRBJ1-5 gives the full variable domain: DGGITQSPKYLFRKEGQNVTLSCEQNLNHDAMYWYRQDPGQGLRLIYYSQIVNDFQKGDIAEGYSVSREKKESFPLTVTSAQKNPTAFYLCASSIRPGQRVNQPQHFGDGTRLSIL.

This clonotype appeared a few times. This chain connects TRBV6-2 or TRBV6-3 to TRBJ1-5, with 7 bases matching TRBD1. CDR1 is MNHEY and CDR2 is SVGEGT in the germline V gene. V lost 5 bases, J lost 4 bases, and 5 bases stayed unmatched. The CDR3 is made up of 14 amino acids. CDR3 protein: CASSDRELNQPQHF. The CDR3 coding sequence is TGTGCCAGCAGTGACAGGGAACTGAATCAGCCCCAGCATTTT.

The sample holds many counts of this clonotype. V is TRBV11-3 and J is TRBJ2-1, with 13 bases that match TRBD2. The length of the CDR3 is 20 residues. The ends lost 2 bases at V and 0 bases at J; junction bases unmatched: 10. From germline, CDR1 is SGHNT and CDR2 YENEEA. The chain's CDR3 is CASSLNPPLAGGPSYNEQFF. The CDR3 DNA sequence: TGTGCCAGCAGCTTAAACCCCCCACTAGCGGGAGGGCCCTCCTACAATGAGCAGTTCTTC.